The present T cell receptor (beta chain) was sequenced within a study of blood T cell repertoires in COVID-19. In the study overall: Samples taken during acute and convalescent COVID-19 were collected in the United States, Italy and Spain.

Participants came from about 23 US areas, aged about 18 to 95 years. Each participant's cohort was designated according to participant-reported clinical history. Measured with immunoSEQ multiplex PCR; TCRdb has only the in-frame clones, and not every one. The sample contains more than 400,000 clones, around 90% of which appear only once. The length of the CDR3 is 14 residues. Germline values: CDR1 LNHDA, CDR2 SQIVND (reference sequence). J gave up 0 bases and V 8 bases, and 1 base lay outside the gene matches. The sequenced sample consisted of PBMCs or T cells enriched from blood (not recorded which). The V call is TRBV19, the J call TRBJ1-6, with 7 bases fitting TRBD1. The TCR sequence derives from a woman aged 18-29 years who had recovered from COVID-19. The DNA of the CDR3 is TGTGCCAGTTGGGACAGCTCCTATAATTCACCCCTCCACTTT. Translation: CASWDSSYNSPLHF.